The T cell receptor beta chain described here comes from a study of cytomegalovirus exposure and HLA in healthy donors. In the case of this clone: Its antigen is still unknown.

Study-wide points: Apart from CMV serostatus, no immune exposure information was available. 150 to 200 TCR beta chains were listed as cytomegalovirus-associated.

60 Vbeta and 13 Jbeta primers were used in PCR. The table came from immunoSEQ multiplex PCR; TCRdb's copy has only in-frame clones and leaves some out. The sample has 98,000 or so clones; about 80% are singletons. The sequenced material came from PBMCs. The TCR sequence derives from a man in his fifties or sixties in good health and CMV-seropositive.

In nucleotides, the CDR3 is TGTGCCAGCAGTTTACTCCGGACAGGGGCGGCCACTGAAGCTTTCTTT. This sequence encodes CASSLLRTGAATEAFF. V gene TRBV6-5 combines with J gene TRBJ1-1; 9 positions agree with TRBD1. V was pared by 4 bases and J by 4 bases, with 10 bases of the junction left unmatched. Germline CDR1 and CDR2: MNHEY and SVGAGI. This CDR3 has 16 amino acids.